Below are 26 T cell receptor beta chains sequenced from a single sample in a study of tumor-infiltrating lymphocytes in primary liver carcinoma. The researchers produced TCR beta cDNA from 500 to 550 ng total RNA with a constant-region primer. Three rounds of nested multiplex PCR with slightly modified ARM-PCR produced TCR beta libraries. The two initial PCR rounds, about 9 cycles each, used TRBV1-TRBV30 forward and C-beta reverse primers. TCRdb called the multiplex PCR reads again in MiXCR, with one record for every CDR3 protein. The sample lists just over 300,000 distinct CDR3 sequences, roughly three fifths occurring once. Blood RNA originated from unsorted whole blood, with germline DNA additionally extracted. The sequenced material came from peripheral blood. Receptor source: a woman in her 30s with primary liver carcinoma and hepatitis B virus infection.

This clonotype occurred a few times. This chain uses TRBV5-6 with TRBJ2-5, with TRBD1 matching 7 bases. Germline lookup yields CDR1 SGHDT and CDR2 YYEEEE. Germline trimming cut 5 bases from V and 4 bases from J; bases unmatched to any gene: 11. There are 15 residues in the CDR3. The CDR3 protein is CASSSGTAFGETQYF. CDR3 DNA: TGTGCCAGCAGTTCCGGGACAGCGTTCGGAGAGACCCAGTACTTC.

Notes on this clonotype: A much larger clone lies a single base off, so this may be a read error. The V call is TRBV6-5, the J call TRBJ1-3; D gene unclear. The CDR3 totals 15 residues. V shed 3 bases and J shed 0 bases, with 9 bases lying between them. CDR1 is MNHEY, CDR2 SVGAGI, per germline. CDR3 region: CASSYRWYSGNTIYF. Here the CDR3 DNA reads TGTGCCAGCAGTTATCGGTGGTACTCTGGAAACACCATATATTTT.

Ten or more counts support this clonotype. The rearrangement joins TRBV29-1 to TRBJ2-5; 9 nucleotides match TRBD1. Trimming at V came to 6 bases and at J to 6 bases, leaving 14 bases not matched to a gene. The CDR3 totals 15 residues. Germline CDR1 and CDR2: SQVTM and ANQGSEA. CDR3 bases: TGCAGCGTCCCATTGGTTGGACAGGGGAGGAAGACCCAGTACTTC. Encoded protein: CSVPLVGQGRKTQYF.

This chain connects TRBV29-1 to TRBJ2-1; TRBD2 matches at 11 bases. The CDR3 loop spans 17 amino acids. J lost 3 bases, V lost 1 base, and 8 bases had no gene match. CDR1 is SQVTM and CDR2 is ANQGSEA in the germline V gene. The CDR3 bases are TGCAGCGTTGAAGGGCTAGCGGGAGGAAGCTACTACAATGAGCAGTTCTTC. The encoded protein is CSVEGLAGGSYYNEQFF.

The chain carries TRBV7-8 and TRBJ2-2; 9 nucleotides match TRBD1. This CDR3 has 17 amino acids. Trimming took 4 bases from V and 1 from J; bases not matched to a gene: 7. Germline CDR1 is SGHVS and CDR2 is FQNEAQ. The CDR3 region has the DNA TGTGCCAGCAGCTCAGCGAGGGACAGGGTGAACACCGGGGAGCTGTTTTTT. This gives the protein CASSSARDRVNTGELFF.

V gene TRBV12-3 or TRBV12-4 combines with J gene TRBJ2-5, with D perhaps TRBD1 (6 bases). CDR3 length: 14 residues. The V end lost 5 bases, the J end lost 4 bases, and 14 bases lay between the germline ends. CDR3 amino acids: CASSGTGIGETQYF. The DNA of the CDR3 is TGTGCCAGCAGTGGAACAGGGATCGGAGAGACCCAGTACTTC.

About this clonotype itself: A much larger clone is a single base away; this may be a read error. This chain links TRBV29-1 with TRBJ2-1, with D possibly being TRBD2 (5 bases). The CDR3 sequence is 12 residues long. Germline loops: CDR1 SQVTM, CDR2 ANQGSEA. The CDR3 DNA is TGCAGCGTTAGAACGCTCGGGGATGAGGAGTTCTTC. This gives the protein CSVRTLGDEEFF.

This clonotype was found many times. The J gene is TRBJ2-6, the V gene TRBV12-3 or TRBV12-4; no definite D call. The CDR3 runs to 17 residues. With 5 bases removed from V and 0 bases from J, the gap between germline ends came to 14 bases. The CDR3 sequence: CASSLRLVNSGANVLTF. As DNA, the CDR3 is TGTGCCAGCAGTCTCAGGCTCGTTAACTCTGGGGCCAACGTCCTGACTTTC.

This clonotype has a handful of counts. The rearrangement uses TRBV4-1 and TRBJ2-7; 11 bases map to TRBD1. Germline V gives CDR1 MGHRA, CDR2 YSYEKL. The CDR3 spans 14 residues. Germline trimming cut 6 bases from V and 5 bases from J; bases unmatched to any gene: 6. CDR3 nucleotides: TGCGCCAGCAGGTCCGGGACAGGGGGAGACGAGCAGTACTTC. Translation: CASRSGTGGDEQYF.

The J gene is TRBJ2-2, the V gene TRBV12-3 or TRBV12-4, with D hard to call. V lost 4 bases, J lost 5 bases, and 11 bases lay in between. The CDR3 length is 14 residues. CDR3 sequence (DNA): TGTGCCAGCAGTTATACCATTGGGACCGGGGAGCTGTTTTTT. This gives the protein CASSYTIGTGELFF.

As to this clonotype: At one end the junction does not follow the germline gene, possibly because of a read error. The rearrangement uses TRBV6-1 and TRBJ2-1; D is unresolved. Germline CDR1 and CDR2: MNHNS and SASEGT. The CDR3 contains 15 residues. In DNA, the CDR3 is TGTGCCAGCACCTCCTCGGACCGGCGGACCAATGAGCAGTCCTTC. It translates to CASTSSDRRTNEQSF.

The rearrangement uses TRBV11-2 and TRBJ2-3; no reliable D call. The CDR3 is 12 residues long. The germline V gene has CDR1 SGHAT and CDR2 FQNNGV. V was cut by 5 bases and J by 6 bases, with 9 bases left in between. The CDR3 is CASSQSVDTQYF. DNA of the CDR3: TGTGCCAGCAGCCAATCAGTTGATACGCAGTATTTT.

Concerning this clonotype: The final CDR3 position lacks the conserved phenylalanine or tryptophan, pointing to a likely read error. The chain is built from TRBV5-4 and TRBJ2-7; 13 nucleotides line up with TRBD2. With V trimmed by 5 bases and J by 5 bases, 7 bases remained unmatched. CDR3 length: 15 amino acids. Germline-derived CDR1 and CDR2 are SGHNT and YYREEE (reference sequence). CDR3 DNA: TGTGCCAGCAGTGGTGGACTAGCGGGAGCCCACGAGCAGTACCTC. This codes for CASSGGLAGAHEQYL.

The V and J genes are TRBV25-1 and TRBJ2-5, with D uncertain. With 5 bases removed from V and 9 bases from J, the gap between germline ends came to 10 bases. This CDR3 has 11 residues. Per the germline V gene, CDR1 is MGHDK and CDR2 is SYGVNS. CDR3 protein: CASSLHLAQYF. The CDR3 DNA is TGTGCCAGCAGTCTACACCTGGCCCAGTACTTC. Looking up the rest from reference TRBV25-1 and TRBJ2-5 gives the full variable domain: EADIYQTPRYLVIGTGKKITLECSQTMGHDKMYWYQQDPGMELHLIHYSYGVNSTEKGDLSSESTVSRIRTEHFPLTLESARPSHTSQYLCASSLHLAQYFGPGTRLLVL.

This clonotype was seen at least ten times. The genes are TRBV4-1 and TRBJ2-7; TRBD1 matches at 10 bases. Germline CDR1 is MGHRA and CDR2 is YSYEKL. The trim removed 3 bases at V and 1 base at J, leaving 6 bases unmatched. The CDR3 runs to 16 residues. CDR3: CASSHPDRGGSYEQYF. CDR3 nucleotide sequence: TGCGCCAGCAGCCATCCGGACAGGGGGGGGTCCTACGAGCAGTACTTC.

To note about this clonotype: One junction end does not reproduce the germline sequence, and a read error may be involved. The chain links TRBV11-2 to TRBJ2-5; TRBD2 aligns across 7 bases. The CDR3 consists of 16 residues. Germline CDR1 SGHAT, CDR2 FQNNGV. This chain's CDR3 is CACTLYRSGGQEIQYF. CDR3 in DNA: TGTGCCTGCACCCTCTATAGGTCGGGAGGTCAGGAGATCCAGTACTTC.

For this clonotype: Mismatch with germline at one junction end may stem from a read error. CDR3 amino acids: CASTTRRNSNYGHTF. In nucleotides, the CDR3 is TGTGCCAGCACTACTCGACGGAATTCTAACTATGGCCACACCTTC. J is TRBJ1-2 and V is TRBV12-3 or TRBV12-4; D gene unclear. The CDR3 consists of 15 residues.

The chain recombines TRBV5-5 with TRBJ2-7, with D unclear. The CDR3 runs to 13 residues. The germline gives CDR1 SGHKS, CDR2 YYEKEE (reference sequence). The V and J ends lost 4 bases and 4 bases respectively, with 12 bases between them. CDR3 region: CASSRYIFYEQYF. CDR3 in DNA: TGTGCCAGCAGCCGCTACATTTTTTACGAGCAGTACTTC.

On this clonotype: One junction end does not reproduce the germline sequence, and a read error may be involved. The rearrangement joins TRBV5-1 to TRBJ2-6, with a possible D match to TRBD1 (5 bases). The CDR3 runs to 18 residues. Germline lookup yields CDR1 SGHRS and CDR2 YFSETQ. CDR3 coding DNA: TGCGCCAGCAGCCCACCGTACATGGGATTCTCTGGGGCCAATGTCCTGACTTTC. Residues: CASSPPYMGFSGANVLTF.

This chain links TRBV29-1 with TRBJ2-5; D is undetermined. V dropped 4 bases and J dropped 3 bases, with 9 bases sitting between them. The CDR3 runs to 12 residues. The germline gives CDR1 SQVTM, CDR2 ANQGSEA. The CDR3 DNA follows: TGCAGCGTTGGACATCCCGAAGAGACCCAGTACTTC. Translation: CSVGHPEETQYF.

Notes on this clonotype: This may stem from a read error, because a much larger clone lies one nucleotide away. The chain is built from TRBV6-6 and TRBJ1-3; TRBD1 matches 7 bases. The CDR3 runs 15 residues. Germline assignment: CDR1 MNHNY and CDR2 SVGAGI (reference sequence). Unmatched junction bases numbered 8, after V lost 5 bases and J lost 4 bases. CDR3 sequence: CASSAATGLGNTIYF. The CDR3 DNA is TGTGCCAGCAGTGCGGCGACAGGGCTCGGAAACACCATATATTTT.

With respect to this clonotype: This CDR3 is missing its conserved last phenylalanine or tryptophan, likely due to a read error. The rearrangement joins TRBV11-2 to TRBJ2-7; no reliable D call. Germline CDR1 and CDR2: SGHAT and FQNNGV. The CDR3 loop spans 13 amino acids. The CDR3 DNA sequence: TGTGCCAGTAGCTTAGAGCATACCTACGAGCAGTACCTC. It codes for CASSLEHTYEQYL.

This clonotype was recorded a few times. This CDR3 reads CASSLSGSELETQYF. In DNA, the CDR3 is TGTGCCAGCAGTTTAAGCGGGAGCGAGTTAGAGACCCAGTACTTC. The chain links TRBV28 to TRBJ2-5; 8 nucleotides agree with TRBD2. CDR3 length: 15 amino acids. Germline V gives CDR1 MDHEN, CDR2 SYDVKM. V was pared by 2 bases and J by 4 bases, with 6 bases of the junction left unmatched.

Of note for this clonotype: It may be a read error: a sequence one base away is much more abundant. The rearrangement uses TRBV12-3 or TRBV12-4 and TRBJ1-1; D is uncertain. The length of the CDR3 is 12 residues. This chain's CDR3 is CASSRGNSEAFF. CDR3 coding DNA: TGTGCCAGCAGCCGAGGGAACAGTGAAGCTTTCTTT.

Only a few counts were recorded for this clonotype. The rearrangement joins TRBV4-3 to TRBJ2-3, with a weak D call TRBD2 (6 bases). CDR1 is LGHNA, CDR2 YSLEER, per germline. This CDR3 comprises 17 residues. Trimming took off 3 bases at V and 5 bases at J, with 21 bases between the two ends. The CDR3 reads CASSHAIGTQYIDTQYF. The CDR3 bases are TGCGCCAGCAGCCATGCCATCGGGACTCAGTACATAGATACGCAGTATTTT.

This clonotype was observed at least ten times. The chain uses TRBV29-1 and TRBJ2-3; D not resolved. Trimming removed 4 bases at V and 2 bases at J, with 7 bases between. Per germline, CDR1 SQVTM and CDR2 ANQGSEA. The CDR3 length is 12 residues. The CDR3 DNA is TGCAGCGTTGTTGGGTACACAGATACGCAGTATTTT. Residues: CSVVGYTDTQYF.